Below, 26 T cell receptor beta chains from the same sample are listed, as sequenced in a study of graft-versus-host responses after intestinal transplantation. Clones were sequenced by immunoSEQ multiplex PCR, and TCRdb holds only the in-frame ones, with some missing. In the table there are roughly 600 clones, around 76% of which are singletons. Processing of graft tissue released intraepithelial and lamina propria lymphocytes. The source material was ileum tissue, sampled around 270 days after intestinal transplant. These receptors were collected from a human patient who received an intestinal transplant, so some T cells may come from the graft donor.

With regard to this clone: In the same sample, other DNA sequences code for this CDR3. The V gene is TRBV28, the J gene TRBJ2-5; D unclear. Trimming left V 3 bases short and J 4 bases short, with 9 bases between. The germline V gene has CDR1 MDHEN and CDR2 SYDVKM. The CDR3 extends over 13 amino acids. The CDR3 loop is CASSFSGGETQYF. Written as DNA, the CDR3 is TGTGCCAGCAGTTTTTCTGGTGGAGAGACCCAGTACTTC.

This clone appeared a few times. The chain links TRBV28 to TRBJ2-1; perhaps TRBD1 as D (5 bases). The CDR3 runs 14 residues. V was clipped by 2 bases and J by 4 bases, with 9 bases between them. CDR1 and CDR2 (germline): MDHEN, SYDVKM. The CDR3: CASSLTGPYNEQFF. For the CDR3, the DNA is TGTGCCAGCAGTTTAACAGGACCGTACAATGAGCAGTTCTTC.

By sample share, this clone is large (0.1 to 1%). V and J are TRBV5-6 and TRBJ2-3; perhaps TRBD2 as D (6 bases). The V gene lost 4 bases and the J gene lost 9 bases, with 12 bases spanning the gap. Germline V lookup: CDR1 SGHDT, CDR2 YYEEEE. CDR3 length equals 12 residues. The CDR3 loop is CASSLGGRTQYF. CDR3 DNA: TGTGCCAGCAGCCTCGGAGGGAGAACGCAGTATTTT.

V is TRBV6-1 and J is TRBJ2-7, with 10 bases lining up with TRBD2. With V trimmed by 1 base and J by 3 bases, 3 bases remained unmatched. This CDR3 is built from 15 residues. CDR1 MNHNS and CDR2 SASEGT come from the germline V gene. The CDR3 DNA sequence: TGTGCCAGCAGTGAAGGGGCTAGCGGGAGCTACGAGCAGTACTTC. Amino acid sequence: CASSEGASGSYEQYF.

The chain couples TRBV6-5 to TRBJ2-2, with 12 bases that match TRBD2. Germline V gives CDR1 MNHEY, CDR2 SVGAGI. The CDR3 totals 16 residues. V shed 0 bases and J 4 bases; nucleotides not matched to a gene: 0. The CDR3 nucleotides are TGTGCCAGCAGTTACTCGACTAGCGGGAGCACCGGGGAGCTGTTTTTT. It yields the protein CASSYSTSGSTGELFF.

This chain connects TRBV7-8 to TRBJ2-7; D gene uncertain. Germline V gene sequence: CDR1 SGHVS, CDR2 FQNEAQ. Trimming cost V 5 bases and J 6 bases, with 14 bases left between them. The CDR3 has 13 residues. The CDR3: CASSTISGREQYF. CDR3 in DNA: TGTGCCAGCAGCACTATATCGGGCCGCGAGCAGTACTTC.

This chain links TRBV4-2 with TRBJ2-3; 12 bases are a match to TRBD2. This CDR3 contains 15 residues. The germline V gene has CDR1 LGHNA and CDR2 YNFKEQ. V lost 1 base, J lost 4 bases, and 0 bases stayed unmatched. CDR3 nucleotides: TGTGCCAGCAGCCAAGGACTAGCGGGAGCAGATACGCAGTATTTT. Its protein is CASSQGLAGADTQYF.

Sample share makes this clone large. CDR3 DNA: TGTGCCAGCAGCTTGGTGACAGGGACCTACGAGCAGTACTTC. Its translation is CASSLVTGTYEQYF. V and J are TRBV7-9 and TRBJ2-7; 7 nucleotides match TRBD1. The trim removed 3 bases at V and 2 bases at J, leaving 4 bases unmatched. This CDR3 spans 14 amino acids. Germline CDR1 is SEHNR and CDR2 is FQNEAQ (reference sequence).

The chain couples TRBV27 to TRBJ1-5; D not certain. Trimming removed 2 bases from V and 4 bases from J, with 6 bases in between. This CDR3 is 13 amino acids long. The germline V gene encodes CDR1 MNHEY and CDR2 SMNVEV (reference sequence). The CDR3 DNA sequence: TGTGCCAGCAGTTTAAACGAGAATCAGCCCCAGCATTTT. Its protein is CASSLNENQPQHF.

There are a few counts of this clone. The chain employs TRBV6-4 and TRBJ2-2; 8 bases are a match to TRBD1. CDR3 size: 14 residues. Germline CDR1 reads MRHNA; CDR2 reads SNTAGT. The V and J ends lost 3 bases and 3 bases, in that order; junction bases with no gene match: 0. The DNA of the CDR3 is TGTGCCAGCAGTGAGGGACAGGACACCGGGGAGCTGTTTTTT. As protein: CASSEGQDTGELFF.

The rearrangement links TRBV25-1 to TRBJ2-7; D unresolved. CDR1 is MGHDK and CDR2 is SYGVNS in the germline V gene. The CDR3 has 10 amino acids. With 6 bases removed from V and 3 bases from J, the gap between germline ends came to 3 bases. DNA of the CDR3: TGTGCCAGCAGCGACTACGAGCAGTACTTC. This codes for CASSDYEQYF.

The genes are TRBV27 and TRBJ2-6; no clear D. The ends were cut back, 4 bases at V and 0 bases at J, with 13 bases in the middle. Germline V gene data show CDR1 as MNHEY and CDR2 as SMNVEV (reference sequence). The CDR3 contains 17 residues. The chain's CDR3 is CASSSGYSASGANVLTF. CDR3 in DNA: TGTGCCAGCAGTTCCGGCTACTCTGCCTCTGGGGCCAACGTCCTGACTTTC.

In its sample, this clone was seen once. The chain is built from TRBV2 and TRBJ2-7, with 9 nucleotides matching TRBD2. V was pared by 4 bases and J by 2 bases, with 0 bases of the junction left unmatched. CDR1 and CDR2 (germline): SNHLY, FYNNEI. The CDR3 is 13 residues long. Here the CDR3 reads CASSGGRAYEQYF. The CDR3 DNA sequence: TGTGCCAGCAGTGGCGGGAGGGCCTACGAGCAGTACTTC.

This rearrangement joins TRBV18 to TRBJ1-1; D gene unclear. The CDR3 covers 14 residues. Germline V lookup: CDR1 KGHSH, CDR2 LQKENI. V was cut by 0 bases and J by 7 bases, with 12 bases left in between. CDR3 nucleotide sequence: TGTGCCAGCTCACCACCCCCAAGGTTGGTTGAAGCTTTCTTT. This sequence encodes CASSPPPRLVEAFF.

This chain links TRBV5-3 with TRBJ2-3, with 10 bases identical to TRBD2. TRBV5-3 falls under the ORF class, with uncertain function. CDR3 length: 14 amino acids. V shed 0 bases, J shed 5 bases, and the junction held 0 bases outside the gene matches. The CDR3 DNA sequence: TGTGCCAGAAGCTTGGGACTAGCGGGAGATACGCAGTATTTT. This gives the protein CARSLGLAGDTQYF.

The chain employs TRBV7-8 and TRBJ2-1, with 8 bases matching TRBD2. The CDR3 loop spans 13 amino acids. Germline CDR1 SGHVS, CDR2 FQNEAQ. With V trimmed by 4 bases and J by 8 bases, 4 bases remained unmatched. In DNA form, the CDR3 reads TGTGCCAGCAGCTATGGACTAGCCGATGAGCAGTTCTTC. Its protein product is CASSYGLADEQFF.

The gene calls are TRBV5-1 and TRBJ2-7; 8 bases map to TRBD1. The CDR3 extends over 17 amino acids. Germline V gene data show CDR1 as SGHRS and CDR2 as YFSETQ. V lost 1 base, J lost 2 bases, and 11 bases stayed unmatched. The chain's CDR3 is CASSLNQGADIAYEQYF. The CDR3 DNA is TGCGCCAGCAGCTTGAACCAGGGGGCTGACATCGCCTACGAGCAGTACTTC.

This sequence joins TRBV9 and TRBJ2-1; D is possibly TRBD1 (6 bases). The CDR3 runs to 15 residues. V gave up 0 bases and J gave up 0 bases, with 7 bases separating them. Germline V CDR1 and CDR2: SGDLS, YYNGEE. The CDR3: CASSVEGVSYNEQFF. As DNA, the CDR3 is TGTGCCAGCAGCGTAGAGGGGGTCTCCTACAATGAGCAGTTCTTC.

The rearrangement links TRBV19 to TRBJ2-3; TRBD2 matches 8 bases. V shed 5 bases and J 5 bases; nucleotides not matched to a gene: 6. CDR1 and CDR2 from the germline V gene are LNHDA and SQIVND (reference sequence). This CDR3 is 14 amino acids long. CDR3 in amino acids: CASSFGRERDTQYF. CDR3 bases: TGTGCCAGTAGTTTCGGGAGGGAGAGAGATACGCAGTATTTT.

The chain has TRBV7-9 and TRBJ1-5; D unclear. The CDR3 spans 15 residues. CDR1 SEHNR and CDR2 FQNEAQ come from the germline V gene (reference sequence). Trimming removed 5 bases from V and 2 bases from J, with 13 bases in between. The CDR3, as DNA: TGTGCCAGCAGCGTCAGCCTTGGGGGCAATCAGCCCCAGCATTTT. The encoded protein is CASSVSLGGNQPQHF.

The CDR3 region has the DNA TGCGCCAGCAGCTTGGCGGGGGGCGTATCATATGGCTACACCTTC. This encodes CASSLAGGVSYGYTF. The gene calls are TRBV5-1 and TRBJ1-2; D is possibly TRBD1 (6 bases). Germline CDR1 reads SGHRS; CDR2 reads YFSETQ. The germline V and J ends were trimmed by 0 bases and 5 bases, with 14 bases remaining between them. This CDR3 spans 15 amino acids.

The chain combines TRBV11-2 with TRBJ2-5; 8 positions match TRBD2. TRBJ2-7 explains the end of the DNA better; the J call may be wrong. Germline CDR1 is SGHAT and CDR2 is FQNNGV. The CDR3 contains 13 residues. The CDR3 nucleotides are TGTGCCAGTACGCGGGGACTAGCCTACGAGCAGTACTTC. Residues: CASTRGLAYEQYF.

This clone was counted once. The chain joins TRBV19 to TRBJ2-1, with D hard to call. V was shortened by 1 base and J by 5 bases, with 15 bases between the two germline ends. Germline V gene data show CDR1 as LNHDA and CDR2 as SQIVND (reference sequence). The CDR3 has 16 residues. The DNA for the CDR3 is TGTGCCAGTAGTATAGTACCGCTAATGTGGGACAATGAGCAGTTCTTC. Its protein product is CASSIVPLMWDNEQFF.

The chain couples TRBV5-8 to TRBJ2-7; perhaps TRBD2 as D (6 bases). This CDR3 is built from 14 residues. V was pared by 0 bases and J by 5 bases, with 12 bases between. The germline V gene has CDR1 SGHTS and CDR2 YDEGEE. CDR3 DNA: TGTGCCAGCAGCTTGGGACTAGGTGGAGACGAGCAGTACTTC. Translated: CASSLGLGGDEQYF.

The rearrangement links TRBV6-5 to TRBJ2-7; D perhaps matches TRBD1 (6 bases). The CDR3 totals 15 residues. V was trimmed by 0 bases and J by 2 bases, leaving 11 bases between them. Germline V gene sequence: CDR1 MNHEY, CDR2 SVGAGI. For the CDR3, the DNA is TGTGCCAGCAGTTACTCAGCGACAGGAACCTACGAGCAGTACTTC. Protein: CASSYSATGTYEQYF.

This chain links TRBV4-2 with TRBJ2-2; 7 bases map to TRBD2. Germline CDR1 is LGHNA and CDR2 is YNFKEQ. J was trimmed by 7 bases and V by 1 base; bases with no gene match: 6. The CDR3 sequence is 15 residues long. The CDR3 loop reads CASSQVAGEVGELFF. The CDR3 DNA sequence: TGTGCCAGCAGCCAAGTCGCGGGAGAGGTCGGGGAGCTGTTTTTT.